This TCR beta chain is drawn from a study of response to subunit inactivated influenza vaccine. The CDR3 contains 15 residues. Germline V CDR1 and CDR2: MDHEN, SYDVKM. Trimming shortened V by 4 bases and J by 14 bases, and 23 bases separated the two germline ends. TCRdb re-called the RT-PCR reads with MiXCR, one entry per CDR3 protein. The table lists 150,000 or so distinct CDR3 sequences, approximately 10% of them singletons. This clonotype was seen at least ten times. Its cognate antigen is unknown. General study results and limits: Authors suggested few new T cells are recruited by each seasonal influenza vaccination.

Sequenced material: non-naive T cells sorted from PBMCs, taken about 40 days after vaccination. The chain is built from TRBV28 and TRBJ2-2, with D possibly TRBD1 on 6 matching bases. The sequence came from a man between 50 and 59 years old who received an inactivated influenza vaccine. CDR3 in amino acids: CASSSTPRTDHGLFF. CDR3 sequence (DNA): TGTGCCAGCAGTTCAACGCCTCGGACAGATCACGGTCTGTTTTTT.